One sample yielded the 7 T cell receptor beta chains listed below, sequenced in a study of T-cell reconstitution after alpha-beta-depleted transplantation in children. During its preparation, the TCRbeta library received unique molecular identifiers. TCRdb used MiXCR to reprocess the PCR reads, holding one entry per CDR3 protein. The sample holds 220,000 or so distinct CDR3 sequences, around 8% seen once. The sequenced sample was PBMCs, mostly from graft donor cells, obtained 180 days after TCRalphabeta/CD19-depleted stem cell transplant. The source is a male patient younger than 18 who had a stem cell transplant for acute lymphoblastic leukemia, so the T cells may come from the graft donor.

The CDR3 loop reads CASRWTAHSNQPQHF. CDR3 sequence (DNA): TGTGCCAGCAGGTGGACAGCCCATAGCAATCAGCCCCAGCATTTT. V and J are TRBV28 and TRBJ1-5, with D tentatively TRBD1 (6 bases). The length of the CDR3 is 15 residues. Trimming removed 6 bases at V and 0 bases at J, with 12 bases between. CDR1 and CDR2 from the germline V gene are MDHEN and SYDVKM.

This clonotype was recorded at least ten times. The rearrangement uses TRBV24-1 and TRBJ2-3; 8 bases fit TRBD2. With 5 bases clipped from V and 6 bases from J, the junction kept 9 bases outside the gene matches. The CDR3 totals 15 residues. The germline CDR1 and CDR2 sequences are KGHDR and SFDVKD. The CDR3 loop reads CATSGGRGVSDTQYF. CDR3 nucleotides: TGTGCCACCAGTGGAGGGCGGGGGGTCTCGGATACGCAGTATTTT.

This clonotype was seen many times. The gene calls are TRBV4-3 and TRBJ1-2, with TRBD1 matching over 8 bases. Germline V lookup: CDR1 LGHNA, CDR2 YSLEER. The CDR3 loop spans 15 amino acids. Trimming took 4 bases from V and 4 from J; bases not matched to a gene: 8. CDR3 coding DNA: TGCGCCAGCAGCCCCCGGACAGGGAGGGCCTATGGCTACACCTTC. Translating gives CASSPRTGRAYGYTF.

This clonotype was counted ten times or more. The chain carries TRBV5-1 and TRBJ1-2, with 7 bases aligning to TRBD1. Germline CDR1 and CDR2: SGHRS and YFSETQ. V shed 2 bases, J shed 4 bases, and the junction held 8 bases outside the gene matches. This CDR3 comprises 15 residues. As DNA, the CDR3 is TGCGCCAGCAGCTTCTTCAACAGGGACAGCTATGGCTACACCTTC. Amino acids: CASSFFNRDSYGYTF.

Details on this clonotype: Being one base from a much bigger clone, this may be a read error. The V gene is TRBV20-1, the J gene TRBJ2-1; 7 bases line up with TRBD2. The CDR3 extends over 16 amino acids. Germline V gene sequence: CDR1 DFQATT, CDR2 SNEGSKA (reference sequence). CDR3 protein: CCARAQPGLLYNEQFF. The CDR3 bases are TGCTGTGCTAGAGCTCAGCCGGGACTACTTTACAATGAGCAGTTCTTC.

This clonotype occurred many times. The chain has TRBV5-5 and TRBJ1-3; D may be TRBD1 (5 bases). The germline V and J ends were trimmed by 0 bases and 2 bases, with 15 bases remaining between them. This CDR3 has 17 residues. The V gene's germline CDR1 is SGHKS and CDR2 YYEKEE (reference sequence). The CDR3, as DNA: TGTGCCAGCAGCTTGGGAGGGGTGTCATTCGCTGGAAACACCATATATTTT. Its translation: CASSLGGVSFAGNTIYF.

This clonotype came up many times. The J gene is TRBJ2-5, the V gene TRBV24-1, with a possible D match to TRBD1 (7 bases). V was cut by 4 bases and J by 5 bases, with 25 bases left in between. CDR3 length: 18 amino acids. The germline V gene encodes CDR1 KGHDR and CDR2 SFDVKD. The CDR3 bases are TGTGCCACCAGTGACCCCGGGGGACAGTCGGCCCAAAGGGAGACCCAGTACTTC. Encoded protein: CATSDPGGQSAQRETQYF.